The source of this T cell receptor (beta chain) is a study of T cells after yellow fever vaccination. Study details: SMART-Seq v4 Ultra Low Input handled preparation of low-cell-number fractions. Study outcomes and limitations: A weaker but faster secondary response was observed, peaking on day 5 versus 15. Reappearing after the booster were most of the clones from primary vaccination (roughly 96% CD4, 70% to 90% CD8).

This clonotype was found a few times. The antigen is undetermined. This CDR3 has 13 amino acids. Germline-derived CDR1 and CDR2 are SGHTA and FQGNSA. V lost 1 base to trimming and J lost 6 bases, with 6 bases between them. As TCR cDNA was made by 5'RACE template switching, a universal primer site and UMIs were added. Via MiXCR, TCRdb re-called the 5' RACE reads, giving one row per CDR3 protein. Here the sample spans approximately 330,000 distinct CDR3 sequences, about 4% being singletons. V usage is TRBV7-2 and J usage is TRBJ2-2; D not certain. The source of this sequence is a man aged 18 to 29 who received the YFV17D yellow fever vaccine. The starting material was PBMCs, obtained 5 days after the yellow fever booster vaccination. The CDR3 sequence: CASSLERAGELFF. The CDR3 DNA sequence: TGTGCCAGCAGCTTAGAGCGAGCCGGGGAGCTGTTTTTT. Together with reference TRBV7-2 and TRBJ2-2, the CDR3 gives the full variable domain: GAGVSQSPSNKVTEKGKDVELRCDPISGHTALYWYRQSLGQGLEFLIYFQGNSAPDKSGLPSDRFSAERTGGSVSTLTIQRTQQEDSAVYLCASSLERAGELFFGEGSRLTVL.